The rows below give T cell receptor beta chains drawn from one sample of a study of blood T cell repertoires in COVID-19. TCRdb keeps only in-frame clones here, not all; method: immunoSEQ multiplex PCR. The data show 370,000 or so clones, more than 75% seen once. Material: PBMCs or T cells enriched from blood (not recorded which). Receptor source: a man aged 25-45 years who had recovered from COVID-19. Both conserved end residues are part of each CDR3. Each record gives: D gene, J gene, V gene, CDR3 DNA, CDR3 protein. A D gene is named only where the DNA matches it firmly.

>TRBD1|TRBJ1-2|TRBV19
TGTGCCAGTAGTATCCGCCGACAGGGGCCCTATGGCTACACCTTC
CASSIRRQGPYGYTF
>TRBD2|TRBJ2-3|TRBV14
TGTGCCAGCAGCCGACTAGCGGGGGGCGGTCGTAGCTTTTCAGATACGCAGTATTTT
CASSRLAGGGRSFSDTQYF
>-|TRBJ2-7|TRBV11-2
TGTGCCAGCAGCTTACGACCGGCCGGTAGGGAGACTTCTCCCGCGCAGTACTTC
CASSLRPAGRETSPAQYF
>TRBD1|TRBJ1-2|TRBV6-2/TRBV6-3
TGTGCCAGCAGTACCGGGACAGGCCAAGGCTACACCTTC
CASSTGTGQGYTF
>-|TRBJ2-7|TRBV12-3/TRBV12-4
TGTGCCAGCAGTTACAGGGAAAACTACGAGCAGTACTTC
CASSYRENYEQYF
>-|TRBJ2-5|TRBV4-1
TGCGCCAGCAGCCAAGCGAGCGGTGGCGTAGAGACCCAGTACTTC
CASSQASGGVETQYF
>TRBD2|TRBJ2-3|TRBV5-6
TGTGCCAGCAGCTGGTTAGCAGCGGGGGGCACAGATACGCAGTATTTT
CASSWLAAGGTDTQYF
>-|TRBJ2-1|TRBV19
TGTGCCAGTAGGATCCGCGGGGGCGGTGAGCAGTTCTTC
CASRIRGGGEQFF
>TRBD1|TRBJ1-2|TRBV4-1
TGCGCCAGCAGCCAAGATTCAAGGGACAGGGGAACGAGGGGCTACACCTTC
CASSQDSRDRGTRGYTF
>TRBD1|TRBJ2-1|TRBV7-3
TGTGCCAGCAGCTTGGACAGGGGTTCCGGTGAGCAGTTCTTC
CASSLDRGSGEQFF
>-|TRBJ2-5|TRBV19
TGTGCCAGTACCCAGGGACACCTTAACGACCCCTACTTC
CASTQGHLNDPYF
>TRBD1|TRBJ2-3|TRBV12-5
TGTGCTAGTGGTTGGTCACGGGACAGGGGGACAGATACGCAGTATTTT
CASGWSRDRGTDTQYF
>TRBD1|TRBJ2-2|TRBV5-8
TGTGCCAGCAGCTGGGACAGGCAAGGGTACACCGGGGAGCTGTTTTTT
CASSWDRQGYTGELFF
>TRBD1|TRBJ2-7|TRBV13
TGTGCCAGCAGCGCCAGGGACAGTGAGTACGAGCAGTACTTC
CASSARDSEYEQYF
>TRBD1|TRBJ1-6|TRBV5-5
TGTGCCAGCAGGATGTGGACAGGGACCTATAATTCACCCCTCCACTTT
CASRMWTGTYNSPLHF
>-|TRBJ1-1|TRBV19
TGTGCCAGTCGGCTGAGCGGTGAGAACACTGAAGCTTTCTTT
CASRLSGENTEAFF
>TRBD1|TRBJ2-5|TRBV3-1/TRBV3-2
TGTGCCAGCAGCCAGGGGACAGGGGCCCAGTACTTC
CASSQGTGAQYF